The 18 T cell receptor beta chains below come from one sample, sequenced in a study of T cell responses to AZD1222 COVID-19 vaccine. TCRdb keeps only in-frame clones here, not all; method: immunoSEQ multiplex PCR. The table lists 100,000 to 150,000 clones, 85% to 90% of them singletons. The sequencing here drew on peripheral blood, taken on day 0 of AZD1222 vaccination. The receptors come from an adult in good health.

This rearrangement joins TRBV5-4 to TRBJ2-1, with 10 nucleotides matching TRBD1. Germline CDR1 and CDR2: SGHNT and YYREEE (reference sequence). V lost 3 bases to trimming and J lost 6 bases; unmatched junction nucleotides: 9. This CDR3 contains 16 residues. The CDR3 reads CASSSELGQGVNEQFF. CDR3 in DNA: TGTGCCAGCAGCTCGGAGCTTGGACAGGGGGTCAATGAGCAGTTCTTC.

This clone came up once. The CDR3 DNA sequence: TGCAGTGCTAGTGAGGCAGGGGGCTTTCCCACTGAAGCTTTCTTT. This codes for CSASEAGGFPTEAFF. This rearrangement joins TRBV20-1 to TRBJ1-1, with 8 bases aligning to TRBD1. Germline CDR1 DFQATT, CDR2 SNEGSKA (reference sequence). V was pared by 3 bases and J by 4 bases, with 10 bases of the junction left unmatched. This CDR3 has 15 amino acids.

The rearrangement links TRBV20-1 to TRBJ2-2, with 13 bases that match TRBD2. J was trimmed by 4 bases and V by 3 bases; bases with no gene match: 8. The CDR3 runs to 17 residues. Germline CDR1 is DFQATT and CDR2 is SNEGSKA (reference sequence). The CDR3 here is CSASPGLAGVSTGELFF. The CDR3 region has the DNA TGCAGTGCTAGTCCAGGACTAGCGGGAGTCTCCACCGGGGAGCTGTTTTTT.

The V gene is TRBV28, the J gene TRBJ2-5; possibly TRBD2 for D (7 bases). CDR1 and CDR2 from the germline V gene are MDHEN and SYDVKM. The CDR3 is 16 amino acids. V lost 1 base and J 2 bases, leaving 14 bases between the germline ends. CDR3 in DNA: TGTGCCAGCAGTTTATCCGCAGGGGAGGGGCAAGAGACCCAGTACTTC. Translated, it gives CASSLSAGEGQETQYF.

V is TRBV7-2 and J is TRBJ1-2; 9 nucleotides agree with TRBD1. The ends lost 0 bases at V and 4 bases at J; junction bases unmatched: 0. Germline V gene sequence: CDR1 SGHTA, CDR2 FQGNSA. This CDR3 has 14 amino acids. Written as DNA, the CDR3 is TGTGCCAGCAGCTTAGCACAGGGGGCCTATGGCTACACCTTC. It encodes CASSLAQGAYGYTF.

This chain connects TRBV19 to TRBJ2-7; 10 nucleotides line up with TRBD1. Looked up from germline, CDR1 is LNHDA and CDR2 is SQIVND (reference sequence). The trim removed 5 bases at V and 3 bases at J, leaving 7 bases unmatched. CDR3 length equals 15 residues. As DNA, the CDR3 is TGTGCCAGTAGTTCATCCGGGACAGGGGTCTACGAGCAGTACTTC. This sequence encodes CASSSSGTGVYEQYF. Full variable domain (outside the CDR3, taken from reference TRBV19 and TRBJ2-7): DGGITQSPKYLFRKEGQNVTLSCEQNLNHDAMYWYRQDPGQGLRLIYYSQIVNDFQKGDIAEGYSVSREKKESFPLTVTSAQKNPTAFYLCASSSSGTGVYEQYFGPGTRLTVT.

V gene TRBV10-3 combines with J gene TRBJ2-7; the D call may be TRBD1 or TRBD2 (5 bases each). The V and J ends lost 7 bases and 0 bases respectively, with 7 bases between them. This CDR3 comprises 12 residues. Germline V gene data show CDR1 as ENHRY and CDR2 as SYGVKD. CDR3 in DNA: TGTGCCATCAAGGGGAGCTCCTACGAGCAGTACTTC. Translated, it gives CAIKGSSYEQYF.

The chain employs TRBV7-9 and TRBJ2-5; tentatively, D is TRBD2 (6 bases). This CDR3 has 13 amino acids. Germline V lookup: CDR1 SEHNR, CDR2 FQNEAQ (reference sequence). Trimming took 3 bases from V and 4 from J, leaving 9 bases between them. The CDR3 DNA follows: TGTGCCAGCAGCTTTTTCGGGGGAGAGACCCAGTACTTC. It specifies CASSFFGGETQYF.

The J gene is TRBJ2-3, the V gene TRBV5-1, with TRBD1 identical over 9 bases. This CDR3 region has 15 residues. V shed 1 base and J 3 bases; nucleotides not matched to a gene: 3. The germline gives CDR1 SGHRS, CDR2 YFSETQ. CDR3 sequence: CASSLWGQGTDTQYF. The CDR3 nucleotides read TGCGCCAGCAGCTTGTGGGGACAGGGAACAGATACGCAGTATTTT.

V usage is TRBV18 and J usage is TRBJ2-1; D is unclear. Trimming took 0 bases from V and 2 from J, leaving 11 bases between them. This CDR3 contains 16 residues. Per the germline V gene, CDR1 is KGHSH and CDR2 is LQKENI. CDR3: CASSPPTYSPYNEQFF. CDR3 DNA: TGTGCCAGCTCACCACCTACATATAGCCCCTACAATGAGCAGTTCTTC.

There are a few counts of this clone. The chain recombines TRBV13 with TRBJ1-2; possibly TRBD1 for D (5 bases). Germline V gives CDR1 PRHDT, CDR2 FYEKMQ (reference sequence). The CDR3 spans 16 residues. Trimming left V 7 bases short and J 0 bases short, with 18 bases between. The CDR3 loop reads CASTPSRGGANYGYTF. CDR3 nucleotide sequence: TGTGCCAGCACCCCGTCGCGGGGGGGAGCTAACTATGGCTACACCTTC.

The rearrangement uses TRBV28 and TRBJ2-5; 8 positions agree with TRBD2. Germline trimming cut 4 bases from V and 1 base from J; bases unmatched to any gene: 5. The CDR3 is 15 residues long. Germline V gene data show CDR1 as MDHEN and CDR2 as SYDVKM. The CDR3 reads CASSSQRGPQETQYF. DNA of the CDR3: TGTGCCAGCAGTTCCCAGCGGGGGCCCCAAGAGACCCAGTACTTC.

This rearrangement joins TRBV28 to TRBJ2-5, with a possible D match to TRBD1 (7 bases). The CDR3 runs to 13 residues. Trimming pared 4 bases from V and 2 bases from J, leaving 8 bases between. Germline V gives CDR1 MDHEN, CDR2 SYDVKM. The CDR3 spells CASSSGGQETQYF. For the CDR3, the DNA is TGTGCCAGCAGTTCAGGGGGGCAAGAGACCCAGTACTTC.

V usage is TRBV6-2 or TRBV6-3 and J usage is TRBJ2-1, with 10 bases lining up with TRBD1. Germline V CDR1 and CDR2: MNHEY, SVGEGT. The ends lost 0 bases at V and 10 bases at J; junction bases unmatched: 6. This CDR3 has 15 residues. CDR3 in DNA: TGTGCCAGCAGTTACTCCGGGACAGGGGCCTGGGAGCAGTTCTTC. Translated, it gives CASSYSGTGAWEQFF.

CDR3 nucleotide sequence: TGCGCCAGCAGTCCGAACCACGGGGGGGAGACCCAGTACTTC. Protein product: CASSPNHGGETQYF. V and J are TRBV10-1 and TRBJ2-5; 7 bases are a match to TRBD2. There are 14 residues in the CDR3. V lost 5 bases, J lost 5 bases, and 8 bases stayed unmatched. Germline V gene sequence: CDR1 WNHNN, CDR2 SYGVQD (reference sequence).

The chain combines TRBV2 with TRBJ2-3, with TRBD2 identical over 9 bases. V trimming: 4 bases; J trimming: 2 bases; junction bases outside the gene matches: 4. The CDR3 consists of 15 residues. Germline CDR1 is SNHLY and CDR2 is FYNNEI. This CDR3 reads CASSGTSAFTDTQYF. CDR3 in DNA: TGTGCCAGCAGTGGGACTAGCGCATTCACAGATACGCAGTATTTT.

The chain is built from TRBV21-1 and TRBJ2-1. TRBV21-1 is flagged as a pseudogene. The CDR3 runs to 14 residues. In DNA, the CDR3 is TGTGCCAGCAGCAAGGGCGCATTGGGACATGAGCAGTTCTTC. This codes for CASSKGALGHEQFF.

The CDR3 DNA follows: TGTGGAGGGGTGGGCGGGAAGACCTACGAGCAGTACTTC. It is translated as CGGVGGKTYEQYF. The genes are TRBV2 and TRBJ2-7, with D perhaps matching TRBD2 (6 bases). CDR3 length equals 13 residues. Per germline, CDR1 SNHLY and CDR2 FYNNEI.